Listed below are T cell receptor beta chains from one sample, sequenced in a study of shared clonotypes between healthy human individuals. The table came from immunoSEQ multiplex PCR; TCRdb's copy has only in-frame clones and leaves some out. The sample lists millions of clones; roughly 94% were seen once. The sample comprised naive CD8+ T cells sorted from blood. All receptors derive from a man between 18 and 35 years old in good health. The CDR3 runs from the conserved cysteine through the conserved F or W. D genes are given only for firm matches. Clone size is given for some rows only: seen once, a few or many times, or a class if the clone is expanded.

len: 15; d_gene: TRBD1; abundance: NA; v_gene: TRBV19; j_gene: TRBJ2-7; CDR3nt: TGTGCCAGTAGTATTTTTGCCGCGACAGGGTACGAGCAGTACTTC; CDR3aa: CASSIFAATGYEQYF
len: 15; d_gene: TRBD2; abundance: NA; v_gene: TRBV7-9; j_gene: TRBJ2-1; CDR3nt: TGTGCCAGCAGCCCGGGTAGCGGGGGGGCGATTGAGCAGTTCTTC; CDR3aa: CASSPGSGGAIEQFF
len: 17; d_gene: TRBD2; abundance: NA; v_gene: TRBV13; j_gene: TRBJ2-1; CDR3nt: TGTGCCAGCAGCTTGTTACCTAGCGGGACCTCCTACAATGAGCAGTTCTTC; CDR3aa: CASSLLPSGTSYNEQFF
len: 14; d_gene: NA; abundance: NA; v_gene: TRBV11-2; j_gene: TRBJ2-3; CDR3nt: TGTGCCAGCAGCCCTCCCTCGGTCACAGATACGCAGTATTTT; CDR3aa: CASSPPSVTDTQYF
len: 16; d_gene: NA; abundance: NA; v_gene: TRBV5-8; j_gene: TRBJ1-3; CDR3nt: TGTGCCAGCAGCTTGCGGTCGGGGCAGCAAGATGGCACCATATATTTT; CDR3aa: CASSLRSGQQDGTIYF
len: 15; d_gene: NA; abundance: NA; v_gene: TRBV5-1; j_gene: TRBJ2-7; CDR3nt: TGCGCCAGCCTCCGTCCTCCGGGACCCACCTACGAGCAGTACTTC; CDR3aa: CASLRPPGPTYEQYF
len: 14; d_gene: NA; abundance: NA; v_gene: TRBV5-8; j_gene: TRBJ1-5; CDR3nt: TGTGCCAGCAGCTTGGACGGGACGGAACAGCCCCAGCATTTT; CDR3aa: CASSLDGTEQPQHF
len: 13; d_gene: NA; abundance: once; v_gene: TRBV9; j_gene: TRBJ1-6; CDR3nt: TGTGCCAGCAGCGTCGGTCAGGGTGAAGCCCTCCACTTT; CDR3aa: CASSVGQGEALHF
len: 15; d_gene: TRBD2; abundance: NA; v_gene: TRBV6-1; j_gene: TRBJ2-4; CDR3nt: TGTGCCAGCAGTCCCCAGTCTAGCGGGCAAAACATTCAGTACTTC; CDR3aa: CASSPQSSGQNIQYF
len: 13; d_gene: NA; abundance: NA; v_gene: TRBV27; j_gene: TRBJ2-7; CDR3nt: TGTGCCAGCAGTTTCGTACAGGGCCACGAGCAGTACTTC; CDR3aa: CASSFVQGHEQYF
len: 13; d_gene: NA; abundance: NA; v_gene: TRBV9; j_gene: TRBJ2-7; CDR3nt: TGTGCCAGCAGCGTGACTACTAATGGCGAGCAGTACTTC; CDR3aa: CASSVTTNGEQYF
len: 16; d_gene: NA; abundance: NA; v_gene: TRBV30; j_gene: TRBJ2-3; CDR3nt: TGTGCCTGGAGTGGACTGACAGGGACTAGCACAGATACGCAGTATTTT; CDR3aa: CAWSGLTGTSTDTQYF
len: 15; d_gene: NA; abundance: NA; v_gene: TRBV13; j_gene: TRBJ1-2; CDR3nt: TGTGCCAGCAGCCCGCGGGTAGGGGACCAGTTGGGCTACACCTTC; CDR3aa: CASSPRVGDQLGYTF
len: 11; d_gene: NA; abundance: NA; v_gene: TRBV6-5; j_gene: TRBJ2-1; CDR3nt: TGTGCCAGCGAAACGGGCAATGAGCAGTTCTTC; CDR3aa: CASETGNEQFF